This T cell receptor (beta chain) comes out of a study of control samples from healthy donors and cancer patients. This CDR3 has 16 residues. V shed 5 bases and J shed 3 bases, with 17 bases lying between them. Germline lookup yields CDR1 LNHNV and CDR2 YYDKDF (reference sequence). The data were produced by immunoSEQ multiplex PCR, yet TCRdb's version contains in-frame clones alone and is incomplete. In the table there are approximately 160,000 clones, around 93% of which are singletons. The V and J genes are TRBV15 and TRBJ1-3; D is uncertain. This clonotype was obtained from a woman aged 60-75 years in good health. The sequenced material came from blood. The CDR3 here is CATSLELRAGGNTIYF. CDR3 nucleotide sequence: TGTGCCACCAGCTTAGAGCTGAGGGCCGGTGGAAACACCATATATTTT.